This TCR beta chain was captured in a study of T-cell reconstitution after alpha-beta-depleted transplantation in children. The CDR3 has 15 amino acids. A TCRbeta library incorporating unique molecular identifiers was prepared. Using its own MiXCR run on the PCR reads, TCRdb lists one record per CDR3 protein. The sample has some 840,000 distinct CDR3 sequences; approximately 15% are singletons. V gene TRBV12-2 combines with J gene TRBJ2-1. TRBV12-2 is flagged as a pseudogene. This sample comprised PBMCs, mostly from graft donor cells, obtained 360 days after TCRalphabeta/CD19-depleted stem cell transplant. This receptor was identified in a male patient under 18 who had a stem cell transplant for acute lymphoblastic leukemia, so the T cells may come from the graft donor. CDR3 sequence reads: CASRFGDEAYNEQFF. CDR3 coding DNA: TGTGCAAGTCGCTTTGGAGACGAAGCTTACAATGAGCAGTTCTTC.